Detailed here is one T cell receptor beta chain. Its antigen is unidentified. The sample comes from a study of T cell clusters in autoimmune cytopenias. TRB was amplified from roughly 0.25 ug of peripheral blood genomic DNA per sample. The study, taken as a whole, reports: Primary autoimmune cytopenia patients seemingly lacked the physiological T cell clusters found in healthy donors. TRB repertoire shifts in secondary cytopenia and chronic lymphocytic leukemia mostly reflected lymphoma, not autoimmunity.

TRB was amplified by touch-down multiplex PCR, primer pools A and B combined. TCRdb reanalyzed the multiplex PCR reads and collapses them to one entry per CDR3 protein, without DNA. The data show about 7,500 distinct CDR3 sequences, and the top ten clones hold around 32%. Separately, the same data were catalogued under a study of T cell repertoires in aging, cancer and after chemotherapy. That study adds: Chronic lymphocytic leukemia patients on fludarabine- or bendamustine-based regimens gave paired samples before and after chemotherapy. The full dataset contained approximately 9.6 million TCR reads.

The sequenced material came from peripheral blood. The origin of this receptor is a human donor with an autoimmune cytopenia or autoimmune hepatitis (not recorded which).

CDR3 loop: CASSLARNSNQPQHF. V and J are TRBV7-2 and TRBJ1-5. The CDR3 has 15 amino acids. CDR1 and CDR2 (germline): SGHTA, FQGNSA.